This TCR beta chain was recovered during a study of T cells in Graves' hyperthyroidism and ophthalmopathy. This clonotype was recorded a few times. Exclusion followed for patients with uncontrolled infection, other autoimmune disease, pregnancy or lactation. PBMCs were obtained from 9.5 to 10 ml fresh peripheral blood. The V gene lost 5 bases and the J gene lost 3 bases, with 19 bases spanning the gap. This CDR3 has 15 residues. The germline CDR1 and CDR2 sequences are GTSNPN and SVGIG (reference sequence). Amplified TCR beta CDR3 regions came from RNA transcripts. A first-round RT-PCR of the TCR CDR3 used the HTBI primer set. TCRdb ran MiXCR on the multiplex PCR reads and lists one entry per CDR3 protein. The profile shows more than 600,000 distinct CDR3 sequences, roughly 15% of them singletons.

The rearrangement joins TRBV30 to TRBJ1-2, with a weak D call TRBD1 (6 bases). Sequencing was carried out using blood. This TCR came from a man aged 18 to 35 with Graves' hyperthyroidism. The CDR3 nucleotides read TGTGCCTGGTCGAGCTTTACAGGGTTGGACTATGGCTACACCTTC. Translated: CAWSSFTGLDYGYTF.